The 11 T cell receptor beta chains presented below share a single source sample, sequenced in a study of T cell repertoires in cytomegalovirus infection. Using its own MiXCR run on the reads, TCRdb lists one record per CDR3 protein. The table shows more than 400,000 distinct CDR3 sequences, with about 26% occurring only once. Sequenced: PBMCs. These receptors all come from a human donor in good health (CMV status not recorded). Some clones in this sample may be carry-over from other donors' samples.

This clonotype showed up just once. The J gene is TRBJ2-3, the V gene TRBV12-3 or TRBV12-4, with D hard to call. V lost 4 bases to trimming and J lost 0 bases, with 8 bases between them. The CDR3 contains 14 residues. The CDR3 here is CASSYPPSTDTQYF. The CDR3 DNA follows: TGTGCCAGCAGTTACCCACCGAGCACAGATACGCAGTATTTT.

This clonotype was seen only a few times. This chain connects TRBV29-1 to TRBJ1-1; no definite D call. Trimming removed 3 bases at V and 0 bases at J, with 8 bases between. The V gene's germline CDR1 is SQVTM and CDR2 ANQGSEA. The length of the CDR3 is 13 residues. The CDR3 protein is CSVEREMNTEAFF. Here the CDR3 DNA reads TGCAGCGTTGAGAGAGAAATGAACACTGAAGCTTTCTTT.

The chain recombines TRBV7-9 with TRBJ2-7, with D tentatively TRBD1 or TRBD2 (5 bases each). The length of the CDR3 is 13 residues. Germline V gene data show CDR1 as SEHNR and CDR2 as FQNEAQ (reference sequence). The ends were cut back, 3 bases at V and 2 bases at J, with 8 bases in the middle. DNA of the CDR3: TGTGCCAGCAGCTTTGAGGGGACCTACGAGCAGTACTTC. This encodes CASSFEGTYEQYF. The variable domain in full, completed from reference TRBV7-9 and TRBJ2-7, reads DTGVSQNPRHKITKRGQNVTFRCDPISEHNRLYWYRQTLGQGPEFLTYFQNEAQLEKSRLLSDRFSAERPKGSFSTLEIQRTEQGDSAMYLCASSFEGTYEQYFGPGTRLTVT.

This clonotype was picked up a small number of times. This chain connects TRBV5-4 to TRBJ1-2, with TRBD1 matching 9 bases. CDR1 SGHNT and CDR2 YYREEE come from the germline V gene (reference sequence). This CDR3 comprises 15 residues. Trimming removed 6 bases from V and 0 bases from J; junction bases left unmatched: 6. The CDR3 spells CASTRGDRANYGYTF. The CDR3 region has the DNA TGTGCCAGCACCCGAGGGGACAGGGCTAACTATGGCTACACCTTC.

The rearrangement links TRBV24-1 to TRBJ2-5; D is unresolved. This CDR3 contains 17 residues. V was shortened by 0 bases and J by 2 bases, with 15 bases between the two germline ends. Germline assignment: CDR1 KGHDR and CDR2 SFDVKD. CDR3 in DNA: TGTGCCACCAGTGATTTGCGCCTTGGAAATGGACAAGAGACCCAGTACTTC. Translation: CATSDLRLGNGQETQYF.

The V gene is TRBV24-1, the J gene TRBJ1-5; a possible D gene is TRBD1 (5 bases). The germline V gene encodes CDR1 KGHDR and CDR2 SFDVKD. V was trimmed by 4 bases and J by 4 bases, leaving 19 bases between them. The CDR3 spans 17 residues. CDR3 protein: CATSDTGIRGENQPQHF. CDR3 coding DNA: TGTGCCACCAGTGACACGGGAATCCGGGGCGAGAATCAGCCCCAGCATTTT.

The J gene is TRBJ2-5, the V gene TRBV6-2 or TRBV6-3; no clear D. V lost 5 bases, J lost 0 bases, and 19 bases lay in between. The germline V gene encodes CDR1 MNHEY and CDR2 SVGEGT. The CDR3 length is 17 residues. CDR3: CASSPPLWGLYQETQYF. The CDR3 DNA reads as TGTGCCAGCAGTCCCCCTCTATGGGGTTTGTACCAAGAGACCCAGTACTTC.

This sequence joins TRBV5-1 and TRBJ2-7; D might be TRBD1 or TRBD2, each matching 5 bases. The V end lost 4 bases, the J end lost 10 bases, and 18 bases lay between the germline ends. Germline CDR1 reads SGHRS; CDR2 reads YFSETQ. This CDR3 region has 13 residues. In nucleotides, the CDR3 is TGCGCCAGCAGCCCAGCCGGGGCCACCGCACAGTACGTC. Encoded protein: CASSPAGATAQYV.

The chain employs TRBV20-1 and TRBJ1-1; no definite D call. V was clipped by 1 base and J by 2 bases, with 8 bases between them. Germline V gene data show CDR1 as DFQATT and CDR2 as SNEGSKA (reference sequence). The CDR3 runs to 13 residues. CDR3 loop: CSARGSENTEAFF. CDR3 coding DNA: TGCAGTGCTAGAGGGAGTGAAAACACTGAAGCTTTCTTT.

The chain carries TRBV12-3 or TRBV12-4 and TRBJ1-1, with 10 bases fitting TRBD1. J gave up 4 bases and V 5 bases, and 7 bases lay outside the gene matches. CDR3 length: 15 amino acids. The CDR3 protein is CASSERGQGFTEAFF. CDR3 DNA sequence: TGTGCCAGCAGTGAGAGGGGACAGGGGTTCACTGAAGCTTTCTTT.

This clonotype has ten or more counts. The rearrangement links TRBV2 to TRBJ2-1; 8 nucleotides line up with TRBD1. The germline gives CDR1 SNHLY, CDR2 FYNNEI. Trimming removed 3 bases from V and 4 bases from J; junction bases left unmatched: 5. The CDR3 extends over 15 amino acids. The CDR3 sequence: CASSDRDRKYNEQFF. CDR3 DNA sequence: TGTGCCAGCAGTGACCGGGACAGGAAATACAATGAGCAGTTCTTC.